This T cell receptor (beta chain) stems from a study of T-cell memory formation after mild COVID-19. Study context: There were largely donor-specific TCR clusters.

Barcoded TCR alpha and TCR beta cDNA libraries with UMIs came from 5'RACE using constant-segment primers. From the 5' RACE reads, TCRdb called clonotypes with MiXCR, one entry per CDR3 protein. The sample records more than 250,000 distinct CDR3 sequences, around 15% being singletons. The length of the CDR3 is 14 residues. Trimming cost V 4 bases and J 7 bases; bases outside gene matches: 10. Germline CDR1 is SGHRS and CDR2 is YFSETQ. Study-wide results and limits: Several responding clones turned up in pre-infection memory, indicating that cross-reactive memory may have taken part.

Worth noting for this clonotype: The target antigen is unknown.

The genes are TRBV5-1 and TRBJ1-2, with 7 bases that match TRBD1. This receptor was obtained from a man aged 18 to 35 who had mild COVID-19 (a few samples of this study predate the infection). Cell type and time point are not known. The sequenced sample consisted of PBMCs or a T cell subset sorted from them (not recorded which). The CDR3 loop is CASSPVQGVSGYTF. The CDR3, as DNA: TGCGCCAGCAGCCCGGTCCAGGGGGTGAGTGGCTACACCTTC.